This T cell receptor (beta chain) appears in the sequencing data of a study of T-cell reconstitution after alpha-beta-depleted transplantation in children. General study results and limits: Some patients' high day-60 TCRbeta diversity was attributed to recipient cells surviving conditioning. After transplant, at about two months, alpha-beta T cells were reportedly derived from several hundred expanded graft clones. T cells produced anew were the main source of T-cell counts and diversity one year after transplant.

Germline V gene lookup returns CDR1 DFQATT and CDR2 SNEGSKA (reference sequence). The ends were cut back, 5 bases at V and 2 bases at J, with 9 bases in the middle. The CDR3 has 12 amino acids. Of note for this clonotype: Its antigen is still unknown. A much more abundant neighbour one base away suggests this may be a read error.

Unique molecular identifiers were incorporated when the TCRbeta library was constructed. TCRdb reanalysed the PCR reads using MiXCR and keeps one entry per CDR3 protein. Here the sample spans about 120,000 distinct CDR3 sequences, more than 20% being singletons. J is TRBJ2-5 and V is TRBV20-1; a possible D gene is TRBD2 (5 bases). The receptor was isolated from a male patient aged 2-15 years who had a stem cell transplant for chronic granulomatous disease, so the T cells may come from the graft donor. The specimen was PBMCs, mostly from graft donor cells, collected 180 days after TCRalphabeta/CD19-depleted stem cell transplant. The CDR3 loop reads CSAHRGQETQYF. The CDR3 nucleotides are TGCAGTGCTCATCGGGGTCAAGAGACCCAGTACTTC.